The clone carrying this TCR beta chain was observed many times. Its antigen is as yet unknown. One entry per CDR3 protein, called by TCRdb with MiXCR from the reads. The table lists more than 250,000 distinct CDR3 sequences, more than 20% of them singletons. These data are taken from a study of T cell repertoires in cytomegalovirus infection. In the study overall: It can be stated that public TCR beta signatures indicated CMV infection as well as a matching HLA type. Study outcomes and limitations: CMV-specific HLA-C-restricted TCR beta clonotypes dominated the ex vivo response.

Germline assignment: CDR1 SGHTA and CDR2 FQGNSA. This CDR3 comprises 15 residues. Between the trimmed V and J ends, which lost 1 base and 2 bases, there was a span of 10 bases. The rearrangement links TRBV7-2 to TRBJ2-3, with unresolved D. The receptor comes from a human donor in good health (CMV status not recorded). Some clones in this sample may be carry-over from other donors' samples. This sample comprised cultured PBMCs, obtained from culture after CMV antigen stimulation. The CDR3 loop reads CASSLDESITDTQYF. CDR3 nucleotides: TGTGCCAGCAGCTTAGATGAGAGTATCACAGATACGCAGTATTTT.